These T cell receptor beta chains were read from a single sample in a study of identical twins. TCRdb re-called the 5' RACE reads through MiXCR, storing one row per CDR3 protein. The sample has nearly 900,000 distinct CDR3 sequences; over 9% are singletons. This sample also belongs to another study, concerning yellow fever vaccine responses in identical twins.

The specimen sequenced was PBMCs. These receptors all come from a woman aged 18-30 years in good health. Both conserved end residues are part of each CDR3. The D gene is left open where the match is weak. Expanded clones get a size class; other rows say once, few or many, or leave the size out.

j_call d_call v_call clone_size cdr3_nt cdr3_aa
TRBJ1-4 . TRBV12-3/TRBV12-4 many TGTGCCAGCAGTCCAGCGGGGTTCACTAATGAAAAACTGTTTTTT CASSPAGFTNEKLFF
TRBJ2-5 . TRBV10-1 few TGCGCCAGCAGTGAGTCGAGGGTTGGAGAGACCCAGTACTTC CASSESRVGETQYF
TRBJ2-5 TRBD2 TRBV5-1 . TGCGCCAGCAGCCCTACCGCCTTGGTAGCGGGAGGAAGGGAGACCCAGTACTTC CASSPTALVAGGRETQYF
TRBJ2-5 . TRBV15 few TGTGCCACCAGCAGATCCCCGATGGGGCGGCAAGAGACCCAGTACTTC CATSRSPMGRQETQYF
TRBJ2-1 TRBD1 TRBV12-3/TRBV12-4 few TGTGCCAGCAGTTTCCTGCGGACAGGCAATTACAATGAGCAGTTCTTC CASSFLRTGNYNEQFF
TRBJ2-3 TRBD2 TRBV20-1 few TGCAGTGCCCTAGCGGGAGGAGAAGTCTATACGCAGTATTTT CSALAGGEVYTQYF
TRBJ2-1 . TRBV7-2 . TGTGCCAGCAGCTTAGCGCTATGGGGGAGTTCCTACAATGAGCAGTTCTTC CASSLALWGSSYNEQFF
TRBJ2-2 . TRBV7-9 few TGTGCCAGCAGCTTCTATCCGAGCTCTAACACCGGGGAGCTGTTTTTT CASSFYPSSNTGELFF
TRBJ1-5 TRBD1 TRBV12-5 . TGTGCTAGTGGTTTGACACCGGACGGACAGGGGATCGATCAGCCCCAGCATTTT CASGLTPDGQGIDQPQHF
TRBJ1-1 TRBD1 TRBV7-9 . TGTGCCAGCAGCTTAAGGGGTGGTGGACAGGGCGAAGAAGCTTTCTTT CASSLRGGGQGEEAFF
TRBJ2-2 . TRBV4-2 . TGTGCCAGCAGCCCTACCTGGGACCCGAACACCGGGGAGCTGTTTTTT CASSPTWDPNTGELFF
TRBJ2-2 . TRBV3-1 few TGTGCCAGCAGCCAAGATCAGGTGCCCGGGGAGCTGTTTTTT CASSQDQVPGELFF
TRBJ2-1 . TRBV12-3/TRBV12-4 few TGTGCCAGCACTCCAAACGCGAATGAGCAGTTCTTC CASTPNANEQFF
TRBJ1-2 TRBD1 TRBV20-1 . TGCAGTGCTCGTCGACTCGGACAGGACTATGGCTACACCTTC CSARRLGQDYGYTF
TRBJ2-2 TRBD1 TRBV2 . TGTGCCAGCAGTCGACAGGGGGGACAGGCGACCGGAGAGCTGTTTTTT CASSRQGGQATGELFF
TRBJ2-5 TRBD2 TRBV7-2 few TGTGCCAGCAGCTGGCGGACTAGCGCGGAGACCCAGTACTTC CASSWRTSAETQYF
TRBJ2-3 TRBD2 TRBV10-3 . TGTGCCTCGACGACTAGCGGGGGTTCTATAGATACGCAGTATTTT CASTTSGGSIDTQYF
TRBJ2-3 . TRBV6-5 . TGTGCCAGCAGTTACTCCTTGAATCCAGGCGGAGGTAGCACAGATACGCAGTATTTT CASSYSLNPGGGSTDTQYF
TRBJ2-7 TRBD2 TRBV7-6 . TGTGCCAGCAGCTTAGGAGCCGGGGGGGGATGGCAGGCCAGGTACGAGCAGTACTTC CASSLGAGGGWQARYEQYF
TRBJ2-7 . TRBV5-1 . TGCGCCAGCAGCACTAGACAGCCCTTAGAGGCCTACGAGCAGTACTTC CASSTRQPLEAYEQYF
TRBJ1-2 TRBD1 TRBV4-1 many TGCGCCAGCAGCCAAGGCCCGGGGACAGGACCCGGCTATGGCTACACCTTC CASSQGPGTGPGYGYTF
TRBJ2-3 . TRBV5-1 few TGCGCCAGCAGCTTGGTAGCTAGCGACACAGATACGCAGTATTTT CASSLVASDTDTQYF
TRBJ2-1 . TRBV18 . TGTGCCAGCTCATCATCCCTATCTACATCCTACAATGAGCAGTTCTTC CASSSSLSTSYNEQFF
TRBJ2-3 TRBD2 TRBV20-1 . TGCAGTGCTAGAGACCCTAGCGGGGTGAGCACAGATACGCAGTATTTT CSARDPSGVSTDTQYF
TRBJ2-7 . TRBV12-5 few TGTGCTAGTGGTTTTCAGGGATACGAGCAGTACTTC CASGFQGYEQYF
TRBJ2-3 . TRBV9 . TGTGCCAGCAGCGTAGCGACAAGAGATACGCAGTATTTT CASSVATRDTQYF
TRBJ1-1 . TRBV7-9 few TGTGCCAGCGTGGCCGGACTCGGCACTGAAGCTTTCTTT CASVAGLGTEAFF
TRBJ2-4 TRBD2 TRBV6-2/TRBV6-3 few TGTGCCAGCAGTTACCCCGCGCAGCGGGACTTAAATCTAGCCAAAAACATTCAGTACTTC CASSYPAQRDLNLAKNIQYF
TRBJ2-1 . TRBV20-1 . TGCAGTGGAGTGGACATCCGCAATGAGCAGTTCTTC CSGVDIRNEQFF
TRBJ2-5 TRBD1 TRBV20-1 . TGCAGTGCTAGACAATCCCGGGTGGGACAGCTCCAAGAGACCCAGTACTTC CSARQSRVGQLQETQYF
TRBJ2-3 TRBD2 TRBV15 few TGTGCCACCAGCCCGGGACTAGCGGTTTACACAGATACGCAGTATTTT CATSPGLAVYTDTQYF
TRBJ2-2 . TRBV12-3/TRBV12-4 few TGTGCCAGCAGCCAGAGTGAGAACACCGGGGAGCTGTTTTTT CASSQSENTGELFF
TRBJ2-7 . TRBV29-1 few TGCAGCGTTGGAGCTGGCGGGGACCCCTACGAGCAGTACTTC CSVGAGGDPYEQYF
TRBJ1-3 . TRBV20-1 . TGCAGTGCCAACAGTCGGGGACTCTTTGGAAACACCATATATTTT CSANSRGLFGNTIYF
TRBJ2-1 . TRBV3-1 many TGTGCCAGCAGCCTAAGGATGGGTAATGAGCAGTTCTTC CASSLRMGNEQFF
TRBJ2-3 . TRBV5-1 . TGCGCCAGCAGTCAAACAGGACAGAGAACAGATACGCAGTATTTT CASSQTGQRTDTQYF
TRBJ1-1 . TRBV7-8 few TGTGCCAGCAGCTTACTAGGGATAAACACTGAAGCTTTCTTT CASSLLGINTEAFF
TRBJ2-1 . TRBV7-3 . TGTGCCAGCAGCTTAACAGGCAAGGACAATGAGCAGTTCTTC CASSLTGKDNEQFF
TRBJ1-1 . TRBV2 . TGTGCCAGCAGTGAGATCATGAACACTGAAGCTTTCTTT CASSEIMNTEAFF
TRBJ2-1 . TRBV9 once TGTGCCAGCAGCGTATCTCCCCATACCTCCTACAATGAGCAGTTCTTC CASSVSPHTSYNEQFF
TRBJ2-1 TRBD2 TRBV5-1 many TGCGCCAGCCACGGGACTAGCGGGAGCTCCTACAATGAGCAGTTCTTC CASHGTSGSSYNEQFF
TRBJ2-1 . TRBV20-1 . TGCAGTGCTAGATACGGGCACAGAGGGAATGAGCAGTTCTTC CSARYGHRGNEQFF
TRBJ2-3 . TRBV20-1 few TGCAGTGCACCTGTGGTTGGTACGCAGTATTTT CSAPVVGTQYF
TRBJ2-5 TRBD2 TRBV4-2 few TGTGCCAGCAGCCTGGAACTAGCGTTGAAAGAGACCCAGTACTTC CASSLELALKETQYF
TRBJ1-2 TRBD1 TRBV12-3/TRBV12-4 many TGTGCCAGCAGGGAACAGGGGAATGGCTACACCTTC CASREQGNGYTF
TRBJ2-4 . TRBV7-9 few TGTGCCAGCAGCTATGAGGAGGTCAAAAACATTCAGTACTTC CASSYEEVKNIQYF
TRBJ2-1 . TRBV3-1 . TGTGCCAGCAGCCGCAAACTAGCTTCAAGTTCCTACAATGAGCAGTTCTTC CASSRKLASSSYNEQFF
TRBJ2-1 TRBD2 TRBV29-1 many TGCAGCGCTCTGACTAGCGGCAATGAGCAGTTCTTC CSALTSGNEQFF
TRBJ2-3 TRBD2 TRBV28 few TGTGCCAGCAGCCAGAGGACTAGCGGTCGGAGGGGCACGCAGTATTTT CASSQRTSGRRGTQYF
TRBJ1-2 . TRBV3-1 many TGTGCCAGCAGCCAGAGGACAGACTATGGCTACACCTTC CASSQRTDYGYTF
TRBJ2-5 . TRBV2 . TGTGCCAGCAGTGAAGCGACTAGTACTAGTGAGACCCAGTACTTC CASSEATSTSETQYF
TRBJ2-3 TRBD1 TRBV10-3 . TGTGCCATCAGCAGGACAGGGATCACAGATACGCAGTATTTT CAISRTGITDTQYF
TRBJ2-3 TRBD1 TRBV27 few TGTGCCAGCAGTTTACTCGGGGACAGAAACACAGATACGCAGTATTTT CASSLLGDRNTDTQYF
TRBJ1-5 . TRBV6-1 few TGTGCCAGCACAATGGCCCTGGGGACCCAGCATTTT CASTMALGTQHF
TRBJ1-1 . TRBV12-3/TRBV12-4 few TGTGCCAGCAGCCAACGTGGCGACGAAGCTTTCTTT CASSQRGDEAFF
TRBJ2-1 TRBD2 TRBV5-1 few TGCGCCAGCAGCTTGGTTGTCGGGGGGGTGTATGAGCAGTTCTTC CASSLVVGGVYEQFF
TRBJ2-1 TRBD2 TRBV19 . TGTGCCAGTAGTACTCTAGCGGGAAACTACAATGAGCAGTTCTTC CASSTLAGNYNEQFF